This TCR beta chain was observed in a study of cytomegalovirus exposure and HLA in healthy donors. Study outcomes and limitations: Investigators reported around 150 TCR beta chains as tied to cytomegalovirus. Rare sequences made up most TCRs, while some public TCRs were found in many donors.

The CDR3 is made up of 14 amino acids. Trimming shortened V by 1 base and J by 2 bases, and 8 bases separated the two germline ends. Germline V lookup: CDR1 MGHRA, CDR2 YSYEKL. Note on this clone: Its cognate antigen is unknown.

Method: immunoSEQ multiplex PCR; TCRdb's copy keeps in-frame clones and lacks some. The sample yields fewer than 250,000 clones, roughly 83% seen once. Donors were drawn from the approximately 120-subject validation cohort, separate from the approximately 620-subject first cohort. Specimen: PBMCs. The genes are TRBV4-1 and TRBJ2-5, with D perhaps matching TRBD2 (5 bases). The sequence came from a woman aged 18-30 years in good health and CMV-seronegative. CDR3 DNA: TGCGCCAGCAGCCAAGCCAGAGGGCAAGAGACCCAGTACTTC. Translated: CASSQARGQETQYF.